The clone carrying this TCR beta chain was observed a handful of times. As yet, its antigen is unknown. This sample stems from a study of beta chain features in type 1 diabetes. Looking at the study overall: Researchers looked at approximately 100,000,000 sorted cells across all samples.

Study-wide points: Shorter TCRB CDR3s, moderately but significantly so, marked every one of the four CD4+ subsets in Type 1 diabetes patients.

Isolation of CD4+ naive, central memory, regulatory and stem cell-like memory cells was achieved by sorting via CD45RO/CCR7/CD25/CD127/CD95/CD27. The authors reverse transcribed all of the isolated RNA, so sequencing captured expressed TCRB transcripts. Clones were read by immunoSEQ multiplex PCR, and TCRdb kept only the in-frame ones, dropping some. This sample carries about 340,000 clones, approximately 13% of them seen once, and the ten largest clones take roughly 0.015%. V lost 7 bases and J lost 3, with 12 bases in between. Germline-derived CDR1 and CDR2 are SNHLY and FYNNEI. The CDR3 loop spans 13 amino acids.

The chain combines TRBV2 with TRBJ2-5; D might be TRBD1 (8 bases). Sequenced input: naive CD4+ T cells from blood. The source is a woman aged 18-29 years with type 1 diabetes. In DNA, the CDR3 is TGTGCCAGCAACAGGGGGGGTGAAGAGACCCAGTACTTC. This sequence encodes CASNRGGEETQYF.